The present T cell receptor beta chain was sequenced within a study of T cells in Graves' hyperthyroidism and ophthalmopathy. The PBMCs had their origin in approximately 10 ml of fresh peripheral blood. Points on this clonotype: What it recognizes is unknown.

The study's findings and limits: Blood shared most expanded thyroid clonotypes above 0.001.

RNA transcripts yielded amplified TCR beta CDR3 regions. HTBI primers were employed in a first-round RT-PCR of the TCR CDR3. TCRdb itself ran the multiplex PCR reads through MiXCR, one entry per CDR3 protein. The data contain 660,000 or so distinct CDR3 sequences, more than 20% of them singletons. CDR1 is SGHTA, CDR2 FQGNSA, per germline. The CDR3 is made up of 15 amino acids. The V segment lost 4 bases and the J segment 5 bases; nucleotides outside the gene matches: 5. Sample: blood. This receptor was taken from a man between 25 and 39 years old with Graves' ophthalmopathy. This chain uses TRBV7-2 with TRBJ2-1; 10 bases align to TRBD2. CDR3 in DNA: TGTGCCAGCAGCTGGATAGCGGGAGGCAACAATGAGCAGTTCTTC. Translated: CASSWIAGGNNEQFF.